The source of this T cell receptor (beta chain) is a study of blood T cells in healthy people across ages. This clonotype was seen many times. Each sample yielded at least 5 micrograms of PBMC total RNA. This CDR3 is built from 13 residues. V was shortened by 5 bases and J by 4 bases, with 12 bases between the two germline ends. Germline V lookup: CDR1 DFQATT, CDR2 SNEGSKA (reference sequence). A second PCR of 7 to 11 cycles used a sample-barcoded 5' primer and a J-beta primer mix. TCRdb passed the 5' RACE reads through MiXCR, listing each CDR3 protein once. The sample shows about 840,000 distinct CDR3 sequences, about 29% of them seen only once. This sample also belongs to another study, concerning T cells of mothers and their children. That paper states: Sample barcodes and 2-4 random nucleotides came from the second PCR's M1S primer. Among related mother-child pairs, overlap was slightly higher than in unrelated pairs, though not significantly.

The V and J genes are TRBV20-1 and TRBJ2-1; D not resolved. Sequencing used blood. This TCR came from a woman in her thirties or forties in good health. The CDR3 is CSALGPLYNEQFF. The CDR3 bases are TGCAGTGCTCTGGGCCCTCTTTACAATGAGCAGTTCTTC.